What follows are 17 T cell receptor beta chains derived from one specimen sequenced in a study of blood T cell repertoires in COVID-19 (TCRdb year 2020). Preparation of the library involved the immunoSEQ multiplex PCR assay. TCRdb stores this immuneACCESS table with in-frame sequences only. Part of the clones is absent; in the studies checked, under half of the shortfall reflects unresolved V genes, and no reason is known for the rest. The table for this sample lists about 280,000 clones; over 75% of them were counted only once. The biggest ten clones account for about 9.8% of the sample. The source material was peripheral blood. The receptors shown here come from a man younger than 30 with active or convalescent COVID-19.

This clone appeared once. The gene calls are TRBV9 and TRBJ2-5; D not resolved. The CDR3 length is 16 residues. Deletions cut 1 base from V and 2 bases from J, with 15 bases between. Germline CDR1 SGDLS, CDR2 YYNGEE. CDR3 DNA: TGTGCCAGCAGCGTAACCCCCTCTTGGGCACAAGAGACCCAGTACTTC. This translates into CASSVTPSWAQETQYF. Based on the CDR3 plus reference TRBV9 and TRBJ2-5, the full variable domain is DSGVTQTPKHLITATGQRVTLRCSPRSGDLSVYWYQQSLDQGLQFLIQYYNGEERAKGNILERFSAQQFPDLHSELNLSSLELGDSALYFCASSVTPSWAQETQYFGPGTRLLVL.

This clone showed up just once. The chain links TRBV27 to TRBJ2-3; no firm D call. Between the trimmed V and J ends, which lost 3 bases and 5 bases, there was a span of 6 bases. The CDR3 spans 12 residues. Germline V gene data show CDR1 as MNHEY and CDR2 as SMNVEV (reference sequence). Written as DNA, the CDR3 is TGTGCCAGCAGTTTTAATGTAGATACGCAGTATTTT. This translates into CASSFNVDTQYF.

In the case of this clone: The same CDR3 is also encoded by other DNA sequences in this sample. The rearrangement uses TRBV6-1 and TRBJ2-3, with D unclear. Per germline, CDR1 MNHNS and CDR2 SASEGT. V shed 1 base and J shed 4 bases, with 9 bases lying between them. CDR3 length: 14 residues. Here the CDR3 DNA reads TGTGCCAGCAGTGAAGGGCCGGGTCCAGATACGCAGTATTTT. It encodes CASSEGPGPDTQYF.

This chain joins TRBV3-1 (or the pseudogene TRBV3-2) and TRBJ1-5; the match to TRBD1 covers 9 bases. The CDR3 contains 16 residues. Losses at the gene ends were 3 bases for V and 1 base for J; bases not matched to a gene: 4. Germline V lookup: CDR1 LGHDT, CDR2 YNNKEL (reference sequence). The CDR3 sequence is CASSHPGTGSNQPQHF. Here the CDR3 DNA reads TGTGCCAGCAGCCACCCCGGGACAGGGAGCAATCAGCCCCAGCATTTT.

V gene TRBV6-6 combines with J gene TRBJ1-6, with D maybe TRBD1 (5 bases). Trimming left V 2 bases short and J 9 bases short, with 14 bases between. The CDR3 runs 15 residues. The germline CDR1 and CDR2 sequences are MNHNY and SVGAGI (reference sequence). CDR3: CASSYQVAGRSPLHF. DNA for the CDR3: TGTGCCAGCAGTTACCAGGTGGCGGGGCGTTCACCCCTCCACTTT.

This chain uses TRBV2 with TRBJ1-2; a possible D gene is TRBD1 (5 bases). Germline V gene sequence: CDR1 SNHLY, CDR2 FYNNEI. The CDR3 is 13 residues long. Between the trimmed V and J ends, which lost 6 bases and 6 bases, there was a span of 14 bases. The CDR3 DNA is TGTGCCAGCAGGGAATTCCTCAGGGATGGCTACACCTTC. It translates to CASREFLRDGYTF.

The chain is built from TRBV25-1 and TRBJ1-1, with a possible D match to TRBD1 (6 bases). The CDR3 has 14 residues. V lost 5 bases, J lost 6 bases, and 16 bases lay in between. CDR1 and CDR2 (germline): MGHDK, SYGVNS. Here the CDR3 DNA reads TGTGCCAGCAGTCTATCGGGACAAGAGGCTGAAGCTTTCTTT. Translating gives CASSLSGQEAEAFF.

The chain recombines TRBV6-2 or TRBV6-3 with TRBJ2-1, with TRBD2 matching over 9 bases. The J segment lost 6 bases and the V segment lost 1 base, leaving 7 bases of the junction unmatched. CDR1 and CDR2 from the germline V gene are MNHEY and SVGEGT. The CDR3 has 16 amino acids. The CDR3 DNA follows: TGTGCCAGCAGTTACTGGGCGGGGGGGCCGGTCAATGAGCAGTTCTTC. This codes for CASSYWAGGPVNEQFF.

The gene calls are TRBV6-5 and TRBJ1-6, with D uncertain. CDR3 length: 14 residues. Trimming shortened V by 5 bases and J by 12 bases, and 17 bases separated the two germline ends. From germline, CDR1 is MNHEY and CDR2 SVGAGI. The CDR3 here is CASSLGSHFLPLHF. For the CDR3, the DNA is TGTGCCAGCAGTCTGGGTAGCCATTTTTTACCCCTCCACTTT.

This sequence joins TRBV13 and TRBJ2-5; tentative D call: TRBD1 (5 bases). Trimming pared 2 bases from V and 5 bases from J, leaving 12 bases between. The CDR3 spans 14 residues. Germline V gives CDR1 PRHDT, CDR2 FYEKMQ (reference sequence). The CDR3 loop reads CASSLIAGSETQYF. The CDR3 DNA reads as TGTGCCAGCAGCTTAATCGCAGGGTCGGAGACCCAGTACTTC.

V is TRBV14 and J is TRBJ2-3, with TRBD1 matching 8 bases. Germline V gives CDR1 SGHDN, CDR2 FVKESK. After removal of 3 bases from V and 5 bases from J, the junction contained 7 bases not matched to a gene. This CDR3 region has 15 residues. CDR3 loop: CASSHQTGAGDTQYF. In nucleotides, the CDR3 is TGTGCCAGCAGCCACCAGACAGGGGCAGGAGATACGCAGTATTTT.

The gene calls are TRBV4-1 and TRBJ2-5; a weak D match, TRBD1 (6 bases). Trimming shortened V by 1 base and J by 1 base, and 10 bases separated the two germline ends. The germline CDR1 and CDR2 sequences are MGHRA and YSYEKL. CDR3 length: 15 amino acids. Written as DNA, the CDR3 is TGCGCCAGCAGCCAAGGGACAGCCAGCCAAGAGACCCAGTACTTC. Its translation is CASSQGTASQETQYF.

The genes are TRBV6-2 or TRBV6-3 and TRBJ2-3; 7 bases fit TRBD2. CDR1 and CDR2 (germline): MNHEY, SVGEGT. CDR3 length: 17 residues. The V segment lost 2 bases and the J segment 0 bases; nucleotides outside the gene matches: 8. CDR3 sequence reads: CASSYQAGAGSTDTQYF. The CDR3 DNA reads TGTGCCAGCAGTTACCAGGCGGGAGCGGGTAGCACAGATACGCAGTATTTT.

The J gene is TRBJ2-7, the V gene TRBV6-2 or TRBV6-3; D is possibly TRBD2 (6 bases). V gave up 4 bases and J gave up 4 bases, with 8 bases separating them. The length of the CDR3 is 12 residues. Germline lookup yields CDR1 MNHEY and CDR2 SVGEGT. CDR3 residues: CASSWGEYEQYF. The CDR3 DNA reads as TGTGCCAGCAGTTGGGGGGAGTACGAGCAGTACTTC.

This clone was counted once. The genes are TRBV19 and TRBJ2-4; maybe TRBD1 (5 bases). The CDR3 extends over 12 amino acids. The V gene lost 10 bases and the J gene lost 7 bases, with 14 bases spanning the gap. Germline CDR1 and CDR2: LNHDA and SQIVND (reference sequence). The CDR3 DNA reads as TGTGCCAATCAGGGTTTCGAGAACATTCAGTACTTC. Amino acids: CANQGFENIQYF.

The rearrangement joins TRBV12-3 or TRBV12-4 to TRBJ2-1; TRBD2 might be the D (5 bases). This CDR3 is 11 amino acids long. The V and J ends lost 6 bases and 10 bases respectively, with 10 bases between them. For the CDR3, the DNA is TGTGCCAGCAGCTATACTAGGGAGCAGTTCTTC. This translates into CASSYTREQFF.

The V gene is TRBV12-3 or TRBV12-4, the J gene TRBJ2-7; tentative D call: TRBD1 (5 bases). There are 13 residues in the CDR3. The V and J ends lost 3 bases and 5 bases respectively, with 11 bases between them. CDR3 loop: CASSFFQGDEQYF. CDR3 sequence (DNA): TGTGCCAGCAGTTTTTTTCAAGGGGACGAGCAGTACTTC.